This entry lists 19 T cell receptor beta chains sequenced from one sample in a study of T-cell reconstitution after alpha-beta-depleted transplantation in children. The authors prepared the TCRbeta library with unique molecular identifiers. TCRdb re-called the PCR reads through MiXCR, storing one row per CDR3 protein. Among around 490,000 distinct CDR3 sequences listed, more than 9.5% were seen once. The sequencing used PBMCs, mostly from graft donor cells, collected 180 days after TCRalphabeta/CD19-depleted stem cell transplant. The receptors shown here come from a female patient aged 2 to 10 who had a stem cell transplant for aplastic anemia, so the T cells may come from the graft donor.

This chain uses TRBV6-1 with TRBJ2-7, with D unclear. The CDR3 is 12 amino acids. Germline loops: CDR1 MNHNS, CDR2 SASEGT. V was trimmed by 4 bases and J by 3 bases, leaving 7 bases between them. As DNA, the CDR3 is TGTGCCAGCAGTGGGGTAGGCTACGAGCAGTACTTC. Its translation is CASSGVGYEQYF.

The count of this clonotype is one. The rearrangement uses TRBV10-3 and TRBJ1-1; maybe TRBD1 (5 bases). Germline lookup yields CDR1 ENHRY and CDR2 SYGVKD. The CDR3 has 16 amino acids. Trimming shortened V by 2 bases and J by 1 base, and 14 bases separated the two germline ends. The CDR3 DNA sequence: TGTGCCATCAGTGAGCCTCGACAGAAAGAGAACACTGAAGCTTTCTTT. Translated: CAISEPRQKENTEAFF.

Turning to this clonotype: The CDR3 end shows no conserved phenylalanine or tryptophan, and so a read error is likely. The limits of the CDR3 on the DNA are not certain, so only TCRdb's listed CDR3 is given. The J gene is TRBJ1-2, the V gene TRBV12-5; the table calls TRBD1, which could not be checked here. 10 amino acids form the CDR3, both terminal residues included. Germline loops: CDR1 LGHNT, CDR2 FRNRAP. Here the CDR3 reads CASGAGQGIL.

There are a few counts of this clonotype. The J gene is TRBJ2-1, the V gene TRBV20-1; TRBD2 matches 7 bases. Losses at the gene ends were 3 bases for V and 1 base for J; bases not matched to a gene: 6. This CDR3 comprises 15 residues. Germline V gene lookup returns CDR1 DFQATT and CDR2 SNEGSKA (reference sequence). CDR3 nucleotide sequence: TGCAGTGCTAGGGGAGGGGAGTGGTCCTACAATGAGCAGTTCTTC. Translating gives CSARGGEWSYNEQFF.

The chain employs TRBV9 and TRBJ2-1, with TRBD2 matching over 14 bases. Germline V gene data show CDR1 as SGDLS and CDR2 as YYNGEE. The CDR3 has 15 amino acids. V gave up 3 bases and J gave up 6 bases; unmatched junction bases: 2. In DNA, the CDR3 is TGTGCCAGCAGCGAGACTAGCGGGAGGGCCAATGAGCAGTTCTTC. It translates to CASSETSGRANEQFF.

This chain joins TRBV29-1 and TRBJ1-2; D remains ambiguous. Looked up from germline, CDR1 is SQVTM and CDR2 is ANQGSEA. The CDR3 consists of 12 residues. Trimming left V 6 bases short and J 5 bases short, with 13 bases between. The CDR3 coding sequence is TGCAGCGTCTCGGAAGTTTTTTATGGCTACACCTTC. Protein sequence: CSVSEVFYGYTF.

In this sample, this clonotype turned up a few times. This chain uses TRBV7-8 with TRBJ1-2; D not certain. CDR3 length: 13 amino acids. The germline V and J ends were trimmed by 5 bases and 4 bases, with 11 bases remaining between them. The germline CDR1 and CDR2 sequences are SGHVS and FQNEAQ. CDR3 amino acids: CASSNRVLYGYTF. The CDR3 DNA is TGTGCCAGCAGCAATCGGGTTCTCTATGGCTACACCTTC. Using reference TRBV7-8 and TRBJ1-2 for the parts outside the CDR3, the full variable domain is GAGVSQSPRYKVAKRGQDVALRCDPISGHVSLFWYQQALGQGPEFLTYFQNEAQLDKSGLPSDRFFAERPEGSVSTLKIQRTQQEDSAVYLCASSNRVLYGYTFGSGTRLTVV.

The chain is built from TRBV6-5 and TRBJ1-1; the match to TRBD1 covers 9 bases. Looked up from germline, CDR1 is MNHEY and CDR2 is SVGAGI. This CDR3 contains 15 residues. The J segment lost 4 bases and the V segment lost 0 bases, leaving 3 bases of the junction unmatched. CDR3 bases: TGTGCCAGCAGTTACTCGGGACAGGGAAGCACTGAAGCTTTCTTT. Translated, it gives CASSYSGQGSTEAFF.

This clonotype has just a few counts. J is TRBJ1-1 and V is TRBV25-1; no reliable D call. The V end lost 6 bases, the J end lost 1 base, and 9 bases lay between the germline ends. The CDR3 totals 13 residues. Germline values: CDR1 MGHDK, CDR2 SYGVNS. CDR3 sequence: CASRRRRNTEAFF. The CDR3 nucleotides read TGTGCCAGCAGACGCAGGAGGAACACTGAAGCTTTCTTT. Using reference TRBV25-1 and TRBJ1-1 for the parts outside the CDR3, the full variable domain is EADIYQTPRYLVIGTGKKITLECSQTMGHDKMYWYQQDPGMELHLIHYSYGVNSTEKGDLSSESTVSRIRTEHFPLTLESARPSHTSQYLCASRRRRNTEAFFGQGTRLTVV.

This clonotype was observed a few times. The chain carries TRBV20-1 and TRBJ1-5; 8 bases fit TRBD1. The CDR3 is 13 amino acids. The V and J ends lost 7 bases and 6 bases, in that order; junction bases with no gene match: 8. Germline values: CDR1 DFQATT, CDR2 SNEGSKA (reference sequence). CDR3 sequence reads: CSVRGQGIQPQHF. DNA of the CDR3: TGCAGTGTTCGTGGACAGGGCATTCAGCCCCAGCATTTT.

In its sample, this clonotype was seen a few times. The chain recombines TRBV6-5 with TRBJ2-2, with 11 bases that match TRBD2. Germline V gives CDR1 MNHEY, CDR2 SVGAGI. CDR3 size: 16 residues. V lost 2 bases, J lost 1 base, and 0 bases stayed unmatched. The CDR3 spells CASSYGLAGNTGELFF. In DNA form, the CDR3 reads TGTGCCAGCAGTTACGGACTAGCGGGGAACACCGGGGAGCTGTTTTTT.

This chain links TRBV4-2 with TRBJ1-2, with a weak D call TRBD1 (5 bases). Per germline, CDR1 LGHNA and CDR2 YNFKEQ. Trimming left V 4 bases short and J 10 bases short, with 25 bases between. The CDR3 spans 16 residues. CDR3: CASSREMAGRVEAYTF. The CDR3 DNA reads as TGTGCCAGCAGCCGAGAAATGGCGGGCAGGGTCGAGGCCTACACCTTC.

The chain carries TRBV24-1 and TRBJ2-5; tentatively, D is TRBD1 or TRBD2 (5 bases each). Germline values: CDR1 KGHDR, CDR2 SFDVKD. CDR3 length: 14 residues. V shed 1 base and J shed 7 bases, with 12 bases lying between them. CDR3 nucleotides: TGTGCCACCAGTGATTTCAGGCGTGGGGGGACCCAGTACTTC. Translated: CATSDFRRGGTQYF.

This clonotype was counted between two and nine times. The V gene is TRBV13, the J gene TRBJ2-5; D is possibly TRBD1 (6 bases). CDR3 length: 15 residues. CDR1 is PRHDT, CDR2 FYEKMQ, per germline (reference sequence). The V end was cut by 1 base, the J end by 1 base, with 10 bases between. Here the CDR3 DNA reads TGTGCCAGCAGCTTAGCGGGACAACTCCAAGAGACCCAGTACTTC. Encoded protein: CASSLAGQLQETQYF.

The chain has TRBV14 and TRBJ2-3; 10 bases match TRBD2. V gave up 4 bases and J gave up 4 bases; unmatched junction bases: 11. The germline V gene encodes CDR1 SGHDN and CDR2 FVKESK. CDR3 length: 17 amino acids. Here the CDR3 DNA reads TGTGCCAGCAGCCTGTATAGCGGGAGGCGTCTCTCAGATACGCAGTATTTT. As protein: CASSLYSGRRLSDTQYF.

This chain uses TRBV7-2 with TRBJ2-3; 8 positions agree with TRBD1. After removal of 5 bases from V and 5 bases from J, the junction contained 6 bases not matched to a gene. Germline CDR1 and CDR2: SGHTA and FQGNSA. The CDR3 is 14 residues long. The CDR3 loop is CASSQQGEGDTQYF. Written as DNA, the CDR3 is TGTGCCAGCAGCCAACAGGGGGAAGGAGATACGCAGTATTTT.

This chain joins TRBV10-3 and TRBJ2-7; D might be TRBD1 or TRBD2, each matching 6 bases. V shed 5 bases and J shed 6 bases, with 23 bases lying between them. The CDR3 contains 16 residues. The V gene's germline CDR1 is ENHRY and CDR2 SYGVKD. The CDR3 DNA sequence: TGTGCCATCAGTTGGGGGGCGCCGGACAGCATGAGCGAGCAGTACTTC. Protein: CAISWGAPDSMSEQYF.

The rearrangement links TRBV10-2 to TRBJ2-5, with TRBD2 identical over 13 bases. This CDR3 comprises 15 residues. Germline V gene lookup returns CDR1 WSHSY and CDR2 SAAADI. Trimming took 7 bases from V and 2 from J; bases not matched to a gene: 4. CDR3 bases: TGCGCCAGCATCCCGGGACTAGCGGGACAAGAGACCCAGTACTTC. Amino acids: CASIPGLAGQETQYF.

This clonotype was recorded a few times. The V call is TRBV28, the J call TRBJ1-2; D not certain. V gave up 2 bases and J gave up 6 bases, with 19 bases separating them. Germline lookup yields CDR1 MDHEN and CDR2 SYDVKM. CDR3 length: 16 amino acids. DNA for the CDR3: TGTGCCAGCAGTTTAGCCTTTAGAGGGCAGAAGGATGGCTACACCTTC. Translating it yields CASSLAFRGQKDGYTF.